This entry concerns a single T cell receptor (beta chain). The antigen remains unidentified. In TCRdb, the RACE reads were re-called with MiXCR into one record per CDR3 protein. The sample lists about 200,000 distinct CDR3 sequences, around 23% occurring once. Trimming left V 6 bases short and J 8 bases short, with 16 bases between. CDR1 and CDR2 from the germline V gene are SNHLY and FYNNEI. This CDR3 has 13 amino acids. This sample is part of a study of human T cells and chemical hapten exposure. Overall study results and limits: Versus controls, expanded TCRs had significantly more large CDR3 similarity clusters.

Time point denoted: patch test 3, about 24 weeks after DPC sensitization. Treatment meaning: therapeutic diphenylcyclopropenone sensitization with weekly scalp DPC. This TCR derives from a woman aged 40 to 50 with alopecia areata. Some clones in this sample may be carry-over from other donors' samples. The chain carries TRBV2 and TRBJ1-2, with D unclear. This specimen consisted of whole blood, obtained in connection with sensitization to the hapten diphenylcyclopropenone (DPC). This CDR3 reads CASSQTLSNGYTF. In nucleotides, the CDR3 is TGTGCCAGCAGCCAGACACTGTCCAACGGCTACACCTTC.